This TCR beta chain was sequenced for a study of blood T cell repertoires in COVID-19. Whole-study context: Both acute and convalescent COVID-19 samples were obtained from the United States, Italy and Spain. Nucleic acid was either cDNA or gDNA, and it came from T cells, B-cell-depleted T cells, or PBMCs.

CDR3 length: 12 amino acids. CDR1 SEHNR and CDR2 FQNEAQ come from the germline V gene (reference sequence). V was pared by 1 base and J by 10 bases, with 8 bases between. Per the original methods: How many nucleated cells were present was estimated from reference gene primer amplification. The data were produced by immunoSEQ multiplex PCR, yet TCRdb's version contains in-frame clones alone and is incomplete. V and J calls plus clone size are reproduced from that table; the DNA served to infer D and trimming. Of roughly 150,000 clones in the sample, roughly 82% were seen once. The genes are TRBV7-9 and TRBJ2-4, with D possibly being TRBD2 (5 bases). The sequencing input was peripheral blood. This receptor was identified in a woman between 50 and 59 years old with acute or convalescent COVID-19. The CDR3 region has the DNA TGTGCCAGCAGCTTAGTCCGGGAAATTCAGTACTTC. Protein: CASSLVREIQYF.